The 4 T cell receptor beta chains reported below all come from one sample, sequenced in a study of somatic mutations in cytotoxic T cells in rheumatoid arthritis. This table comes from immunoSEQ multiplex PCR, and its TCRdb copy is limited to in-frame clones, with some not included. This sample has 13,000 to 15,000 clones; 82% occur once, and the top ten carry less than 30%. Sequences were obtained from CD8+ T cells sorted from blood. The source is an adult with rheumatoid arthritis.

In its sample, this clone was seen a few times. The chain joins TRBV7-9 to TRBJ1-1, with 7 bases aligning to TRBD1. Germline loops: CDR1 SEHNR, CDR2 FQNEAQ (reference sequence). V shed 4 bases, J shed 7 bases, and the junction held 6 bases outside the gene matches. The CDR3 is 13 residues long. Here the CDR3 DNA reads TGTGCCAGCAGCTCGCCCCGGGACAGTGAAGCTTTCTTT. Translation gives CASSSPRDSEAFF.

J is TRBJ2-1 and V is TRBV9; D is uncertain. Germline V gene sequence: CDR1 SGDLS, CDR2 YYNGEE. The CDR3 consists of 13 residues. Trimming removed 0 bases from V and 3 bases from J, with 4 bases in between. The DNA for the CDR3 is TGTGCCAGCAGCGTAGACAACTACAATGAGCAGTTCTTC. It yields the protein CASSVDNYNEQFF.

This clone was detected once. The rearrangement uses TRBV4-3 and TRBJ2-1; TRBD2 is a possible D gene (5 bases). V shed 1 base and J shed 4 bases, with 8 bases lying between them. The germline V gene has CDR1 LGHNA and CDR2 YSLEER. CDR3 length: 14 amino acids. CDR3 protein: CASSQGSGYNEQFF. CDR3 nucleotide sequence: TGCGCCAGCAGCCAAGGGTCGGGATACAATGAGCAGTTCTTC.

CDR3 DNA sequence: TGTGCCAGCGGGGGAGAGCCGGCGGCTAGCACAGATACGCAGTATTTT. It translates to CASGGEPAASTDTQYF. The V and J genes are TRBV2 and TRBJ2-3, with D perhaps assigned TRBD1 or TRBD2 (5 bases each). Germline V CDR1 and CDR2: SNHLY, FYNNEI. CDR3 length: 16 residues. V lost 8 bases and J 0 bases, leaving 18 bases between the germline ends.